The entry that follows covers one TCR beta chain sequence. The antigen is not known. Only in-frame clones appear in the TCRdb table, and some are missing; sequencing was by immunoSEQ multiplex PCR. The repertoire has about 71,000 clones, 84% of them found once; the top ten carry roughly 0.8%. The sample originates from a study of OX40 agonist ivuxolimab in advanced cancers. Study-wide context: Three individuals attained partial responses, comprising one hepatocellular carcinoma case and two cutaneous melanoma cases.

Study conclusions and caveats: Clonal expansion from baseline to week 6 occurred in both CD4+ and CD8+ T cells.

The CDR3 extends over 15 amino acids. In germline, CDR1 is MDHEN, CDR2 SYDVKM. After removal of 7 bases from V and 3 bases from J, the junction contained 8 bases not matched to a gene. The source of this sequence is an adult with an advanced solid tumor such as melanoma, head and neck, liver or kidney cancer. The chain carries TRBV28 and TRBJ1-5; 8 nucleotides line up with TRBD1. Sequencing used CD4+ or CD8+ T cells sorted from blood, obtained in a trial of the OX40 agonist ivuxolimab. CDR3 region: CASKLRDRNNQPQHF. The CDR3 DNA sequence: TGTGCCAGCAAACTACGGGACAGGAACAATCAGCCCCAGCATTTT.